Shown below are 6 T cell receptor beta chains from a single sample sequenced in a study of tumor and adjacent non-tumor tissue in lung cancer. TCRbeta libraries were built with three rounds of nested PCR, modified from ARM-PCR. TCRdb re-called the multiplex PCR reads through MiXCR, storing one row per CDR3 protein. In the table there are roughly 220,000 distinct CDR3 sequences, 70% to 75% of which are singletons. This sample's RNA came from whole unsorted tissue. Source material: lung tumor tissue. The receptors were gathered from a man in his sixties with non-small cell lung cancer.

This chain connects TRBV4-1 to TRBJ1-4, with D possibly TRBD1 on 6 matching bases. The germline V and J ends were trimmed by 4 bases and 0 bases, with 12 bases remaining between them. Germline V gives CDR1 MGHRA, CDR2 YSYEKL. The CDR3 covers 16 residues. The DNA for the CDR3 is TGCGCCAGCAGCCCGGAAGCAGGGGCAACTAATGAAAAACTGTTTTTT. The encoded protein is CASSPEAGATNEKLFF.

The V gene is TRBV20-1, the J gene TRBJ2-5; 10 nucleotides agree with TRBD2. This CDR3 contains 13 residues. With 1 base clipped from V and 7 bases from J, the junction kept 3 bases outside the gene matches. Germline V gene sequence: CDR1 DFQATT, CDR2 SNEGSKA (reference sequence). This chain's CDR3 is CSARGLAGRTQYF. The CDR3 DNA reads TGCAGTGCTAGAGGACTAGCGGGTAGGACCCAGTACTTC.

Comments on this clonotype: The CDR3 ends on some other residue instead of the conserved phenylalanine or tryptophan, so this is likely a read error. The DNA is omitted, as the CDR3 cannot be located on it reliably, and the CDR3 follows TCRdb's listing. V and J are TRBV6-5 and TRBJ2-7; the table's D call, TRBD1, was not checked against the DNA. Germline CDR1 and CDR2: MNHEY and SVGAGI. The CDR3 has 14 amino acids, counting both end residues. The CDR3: CASRIGGTSYEQYL.

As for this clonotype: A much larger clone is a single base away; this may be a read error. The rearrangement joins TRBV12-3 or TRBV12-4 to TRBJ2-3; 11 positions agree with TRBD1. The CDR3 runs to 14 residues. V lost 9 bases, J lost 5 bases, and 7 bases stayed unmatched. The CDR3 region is CARSGTGGLDTQYF. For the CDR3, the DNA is TGTGCCAGGAGCGGGACAGGGGGTCTAGATACGCAGTATTTT.

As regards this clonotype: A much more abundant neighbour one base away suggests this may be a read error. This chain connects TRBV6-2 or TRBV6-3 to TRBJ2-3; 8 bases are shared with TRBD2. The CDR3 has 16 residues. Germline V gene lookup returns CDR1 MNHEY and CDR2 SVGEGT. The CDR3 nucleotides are TGTGCCACCAGTTACTCGGCGGGACTAGTTGCAGATACGCAGTATTTT. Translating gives CATSYSAGLVADTQYF.

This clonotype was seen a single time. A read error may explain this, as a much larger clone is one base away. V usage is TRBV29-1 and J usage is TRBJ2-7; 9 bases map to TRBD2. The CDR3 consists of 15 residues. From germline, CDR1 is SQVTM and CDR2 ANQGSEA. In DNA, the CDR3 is TGCAGCGTTACTAGCGGGCCGAGGTTTAGCTACGAGCACTACTTC. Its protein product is CSVTSGPRFSYEHYF.